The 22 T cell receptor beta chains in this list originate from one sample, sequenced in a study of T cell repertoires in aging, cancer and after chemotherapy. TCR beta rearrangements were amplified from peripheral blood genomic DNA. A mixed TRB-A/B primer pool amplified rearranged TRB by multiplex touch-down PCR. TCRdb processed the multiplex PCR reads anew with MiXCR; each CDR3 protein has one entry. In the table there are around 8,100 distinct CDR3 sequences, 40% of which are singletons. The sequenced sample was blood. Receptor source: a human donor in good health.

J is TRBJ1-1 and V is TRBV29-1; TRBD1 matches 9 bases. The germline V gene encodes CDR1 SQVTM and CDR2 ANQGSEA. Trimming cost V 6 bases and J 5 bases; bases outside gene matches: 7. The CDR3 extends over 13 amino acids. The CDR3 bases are TGCAGCGTCCAAACGACAGGGGGAACTGAAGCTTTCTTT. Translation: CSVQTTGGTEAFF.

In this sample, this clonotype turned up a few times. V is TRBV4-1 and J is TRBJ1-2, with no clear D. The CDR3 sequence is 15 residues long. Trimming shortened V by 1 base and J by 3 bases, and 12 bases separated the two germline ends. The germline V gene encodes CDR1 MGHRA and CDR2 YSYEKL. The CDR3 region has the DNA TGCGCCAGCAGCCAAGGACCAGGTGCCTACTATGGCTACACCTTC. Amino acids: CASSQGPGAYYGYTF.

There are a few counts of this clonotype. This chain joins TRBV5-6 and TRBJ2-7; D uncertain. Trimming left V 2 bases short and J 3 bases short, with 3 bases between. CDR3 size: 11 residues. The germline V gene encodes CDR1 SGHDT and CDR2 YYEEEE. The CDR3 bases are TGTGCCAGCAGCTTACACTACGAGCAGTACTTC. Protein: CASSLHYEQYF.

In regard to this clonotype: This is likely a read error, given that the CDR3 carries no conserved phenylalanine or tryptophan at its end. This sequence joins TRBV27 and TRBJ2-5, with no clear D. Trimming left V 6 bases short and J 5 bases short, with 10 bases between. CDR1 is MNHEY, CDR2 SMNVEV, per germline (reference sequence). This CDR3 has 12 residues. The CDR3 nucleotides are TGTGCCAGCAGCTTCTCGAGGGAGACCCAGTACTCC. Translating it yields CASSFSRETQYS.

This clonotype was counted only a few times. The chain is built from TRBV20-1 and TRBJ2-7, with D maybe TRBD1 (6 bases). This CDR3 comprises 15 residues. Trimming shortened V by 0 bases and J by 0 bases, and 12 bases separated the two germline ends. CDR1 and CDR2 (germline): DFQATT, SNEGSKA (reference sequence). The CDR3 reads CSARDNGQSSYEQYF. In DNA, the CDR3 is TGCAGTGCTAGAGACAATGGACAGAGCTCCTACGAGCAGTACTTC.

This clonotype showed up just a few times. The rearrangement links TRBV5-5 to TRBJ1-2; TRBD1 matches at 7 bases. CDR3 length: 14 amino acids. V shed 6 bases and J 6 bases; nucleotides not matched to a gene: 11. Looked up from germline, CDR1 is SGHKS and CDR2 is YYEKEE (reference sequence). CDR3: CASTLHRGRDGYTF. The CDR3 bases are TGTGCCAGCACCTTACACAGGGGAAGGGATGGCTACACCTTC.

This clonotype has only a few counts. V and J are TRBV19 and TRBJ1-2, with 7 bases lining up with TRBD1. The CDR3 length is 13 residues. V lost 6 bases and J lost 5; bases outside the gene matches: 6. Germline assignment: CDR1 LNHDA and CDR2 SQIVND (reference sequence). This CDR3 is CASSSPGGYGYTF. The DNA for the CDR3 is TGTGCCAGTAGCTCCCCAGGGGGTTATGGCTACACCTTC.

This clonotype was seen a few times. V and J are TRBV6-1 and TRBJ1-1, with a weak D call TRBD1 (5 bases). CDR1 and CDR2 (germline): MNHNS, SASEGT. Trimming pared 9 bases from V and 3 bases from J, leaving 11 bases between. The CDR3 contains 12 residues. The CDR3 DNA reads TGTGCCAGTGGGGGGTTTGACACTGAAGCTTTCTTT. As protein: CASGGFDTEAFF.

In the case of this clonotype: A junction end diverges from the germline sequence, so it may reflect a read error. CDR3 sequence (DNA): TGTGCCATCAGTGAGCCCGGGACAATGGCCCAAGGGACCCAGTACTTC. Its protein is CAISEPGTMAQGTQYF. The chain joins TRBV10-3 to TRBJ2-5, with D tentatively TRBD1 (6 bases). The CDR3 consists of 16 residues. CDR1 is ENHRY and CDR2 is SYGVKD in the germline V gene.

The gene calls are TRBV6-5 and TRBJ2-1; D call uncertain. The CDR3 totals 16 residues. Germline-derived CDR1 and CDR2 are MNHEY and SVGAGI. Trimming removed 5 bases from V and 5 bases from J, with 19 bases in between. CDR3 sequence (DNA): TGTGCCAGCAGTAAACTCCCGAGAGGACGGGACAATGAGCAGTTCTTC. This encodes CASSKLPRGRDNEQFF.

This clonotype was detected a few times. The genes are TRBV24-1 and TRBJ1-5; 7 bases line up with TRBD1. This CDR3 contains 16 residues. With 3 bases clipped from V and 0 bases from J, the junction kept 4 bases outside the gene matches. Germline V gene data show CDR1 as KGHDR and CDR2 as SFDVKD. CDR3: CATSDDRVYSNQPQHF. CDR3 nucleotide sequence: TGTGCCACCAGTGATGACAGGGTTTATAGCAATCAGCCCCAGCATTTT.

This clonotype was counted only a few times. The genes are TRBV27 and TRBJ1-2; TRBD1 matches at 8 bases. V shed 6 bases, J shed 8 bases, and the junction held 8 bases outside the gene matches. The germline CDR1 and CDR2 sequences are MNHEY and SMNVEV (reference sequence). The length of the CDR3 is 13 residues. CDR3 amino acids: CASRGTGFGGYTF. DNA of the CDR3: TGTGCCAGCAGAGGGACAGGCTTCGGAGGCTACACCTTC.

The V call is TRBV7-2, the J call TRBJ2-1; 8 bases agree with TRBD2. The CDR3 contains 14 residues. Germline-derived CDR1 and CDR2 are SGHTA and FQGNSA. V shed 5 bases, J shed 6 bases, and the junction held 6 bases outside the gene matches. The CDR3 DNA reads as TGTGCCAGCAGCCTATCGCGGGGGGCCAATGAGCAGTTCTTC. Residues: CASSLSRGANEQFF. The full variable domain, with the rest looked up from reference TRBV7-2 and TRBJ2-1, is GAGVSQSPSNKVTEKGKDVELRCDPISGHTALYWYRQSLGQGLEFLIYFQGNSAPDKSGLPSDRFSAERTGGSVSTLTIQRTQQEDSAVYLCASSLSRGANEQFFGPGTRLTVL.

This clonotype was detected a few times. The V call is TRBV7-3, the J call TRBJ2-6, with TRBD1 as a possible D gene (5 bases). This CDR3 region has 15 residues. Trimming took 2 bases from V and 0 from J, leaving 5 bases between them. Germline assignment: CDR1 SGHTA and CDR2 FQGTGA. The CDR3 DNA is TGTGCCAGCAGCTTAGACAGCTCTGGGGCCAACGTCCTGACTTTC. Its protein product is CASSLDSSGANVLTF.

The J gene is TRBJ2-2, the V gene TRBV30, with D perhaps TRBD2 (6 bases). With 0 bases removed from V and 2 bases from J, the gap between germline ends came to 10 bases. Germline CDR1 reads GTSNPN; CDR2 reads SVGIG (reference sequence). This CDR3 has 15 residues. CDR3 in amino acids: CAWSVLASNTGELFF. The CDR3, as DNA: TGTGCCTGGAGTGTGCTAGCGAGTAACACCGGGGAGCTGTTTTTT. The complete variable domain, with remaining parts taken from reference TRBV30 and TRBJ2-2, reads SQTIHQWPATLVQPVGSPLSLECTVEGTSNPNLYWYRQAAGRGLQLLFYSVGIGQISSEVPQNLSASRPQDRQFILSSKKLLLSDSGFYLCAWSVLASNTGELFFGEGSRLTVL.

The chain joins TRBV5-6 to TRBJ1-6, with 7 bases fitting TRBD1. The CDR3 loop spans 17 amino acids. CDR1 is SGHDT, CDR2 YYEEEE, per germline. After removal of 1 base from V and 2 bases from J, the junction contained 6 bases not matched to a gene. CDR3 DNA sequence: TGTGCCAGCAGCTTGAGGGAGGGGGCCACCTATAATTCACCCCTCCACTTT. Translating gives CASSLREGATYNSPLHF.

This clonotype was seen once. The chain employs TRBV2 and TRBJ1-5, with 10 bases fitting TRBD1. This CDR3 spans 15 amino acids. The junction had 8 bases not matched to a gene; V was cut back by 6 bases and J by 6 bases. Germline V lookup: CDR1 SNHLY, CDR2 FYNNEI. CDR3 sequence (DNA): TGTGCCAGCAGACTCTCGACAGGGGGCGGTCAGCCCCAGCATTTT. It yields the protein CASRLSTGGGQPQHF.

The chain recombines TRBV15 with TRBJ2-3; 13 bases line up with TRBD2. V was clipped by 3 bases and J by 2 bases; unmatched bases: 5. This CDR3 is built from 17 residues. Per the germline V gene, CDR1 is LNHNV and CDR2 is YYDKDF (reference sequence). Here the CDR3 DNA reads TGTGCCACCAGCAGGACGGGACTAGCGGGGAACACAGATACGCAGTATTTT. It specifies CATSRTGLAGNTDTQYF.

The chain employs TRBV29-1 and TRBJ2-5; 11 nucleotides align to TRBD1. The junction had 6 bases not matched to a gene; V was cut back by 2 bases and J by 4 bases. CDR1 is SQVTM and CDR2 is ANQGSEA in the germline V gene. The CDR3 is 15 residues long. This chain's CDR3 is CSVELDRGRRETQYF. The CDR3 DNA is TGCAGCGTTGAACTGGACAGGGGGCGAAGAGAGACCCAGTACTTC.

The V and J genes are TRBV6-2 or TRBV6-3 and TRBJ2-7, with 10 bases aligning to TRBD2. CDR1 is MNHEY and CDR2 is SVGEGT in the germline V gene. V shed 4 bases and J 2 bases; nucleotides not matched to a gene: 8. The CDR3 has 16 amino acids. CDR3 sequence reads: CASSSRLAGDAYEQYF. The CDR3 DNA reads TGTGCCAGCAGTTCTCGACTAGCGGGTGACGCCTACGAGCAGTACTTC.

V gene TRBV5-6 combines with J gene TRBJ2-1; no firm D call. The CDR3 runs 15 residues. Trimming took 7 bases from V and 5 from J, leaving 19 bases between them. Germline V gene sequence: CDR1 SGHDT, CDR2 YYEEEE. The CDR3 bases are TGTGCCAGCGCTGGAAGGAGAATCTCGAACAATGAGCAGTTCTTC. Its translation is CASAGRRISNNEQFF.

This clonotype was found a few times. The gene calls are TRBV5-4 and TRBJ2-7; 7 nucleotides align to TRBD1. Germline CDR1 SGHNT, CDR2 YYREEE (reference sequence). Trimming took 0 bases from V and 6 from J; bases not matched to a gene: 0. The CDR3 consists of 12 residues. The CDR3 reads CASSLEGAEQYF. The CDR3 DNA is TGTGCCAGCAGCTTGGAGGGGGCCGAGCAGTACTTC.